This entry concerns a single T cell receptor beta chain. Its matching antigen is unknown. The sample originates from a study of Ad26.COV2.S vaccination and SARS-CoV-2 variants. The treatment: around 19 received Ad26.COV2.S at low or high dose, single or two shots; about 5 received placebo; per-sample allocation not given. Vaccine and placebo recipients were sampled on day 63 after the first injection. This person who donated was an adult of 18-55 years in Boston. Findings and caveats of the study: Quantification of TCR breadth and depth may have yielded underestimates of total T cell responses. Higher spike-specific TCR breadth was found in vaccine recipients than in placebo recipients.

The method was immunoSEQ multiplex PCR; TCRdb's version includes in-frame clones alone and lacks a portion of them. Among 500,000 or so clones listed, 70% to 90% were seen once. The CDR3 sequence is 13 residues long. Trimming took off 3 bases at V and 2 bases at J, with 7 bases between the two ends. Germline-derived CDR1 and CDR2 are MDHEN and SYDVKM. This sequence was found in a person aged 18 to 65 who received the Ad26.COV2.S COVID-19 vaccine or a placebo. Source: peripheral blood, taken in a trial of Ad26.COV2.S vaccine versus placebo. The V call is TRBV28, the J call TRBJ1-2; D call uncertain. CDR3 amino acids: CASSFTDNYGYTF. The CDR3 nucleotides read TGTGCCAGCAGTTTCACAGACAACTATGGCTACACCTTC.